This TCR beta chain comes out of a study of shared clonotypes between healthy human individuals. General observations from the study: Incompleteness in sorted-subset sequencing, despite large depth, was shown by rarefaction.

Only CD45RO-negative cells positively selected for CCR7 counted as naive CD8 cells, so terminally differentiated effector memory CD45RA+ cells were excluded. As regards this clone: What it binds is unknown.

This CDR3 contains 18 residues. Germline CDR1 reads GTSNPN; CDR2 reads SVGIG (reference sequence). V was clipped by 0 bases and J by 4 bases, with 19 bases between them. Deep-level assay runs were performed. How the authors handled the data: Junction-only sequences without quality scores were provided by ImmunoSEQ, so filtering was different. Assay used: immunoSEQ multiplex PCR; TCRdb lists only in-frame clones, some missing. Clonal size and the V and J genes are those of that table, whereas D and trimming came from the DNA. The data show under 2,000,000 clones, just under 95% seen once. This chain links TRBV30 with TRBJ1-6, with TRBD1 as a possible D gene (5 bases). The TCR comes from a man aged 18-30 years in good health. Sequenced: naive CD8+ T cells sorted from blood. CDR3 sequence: CAWSVGFLGRQYNSPLHF. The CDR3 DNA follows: TGTGCCTGGAGTGTAGGGTTCTTGGGACGTCAATATAATTCACCCCTCCACTTT. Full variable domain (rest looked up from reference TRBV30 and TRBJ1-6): SQTIHQWPATLVQPVGSPLSLECTVEGTSNPNLYWYRQAAGRGLQLLFYSVGIGQISSEVPQNLSASRPQDRQFILSSKKLLLSDSGFYLCAWSVGFLGRQYNSPLHFGNGTRLTVT.